This T cell receptor beta chain was recorded in a study of blood T cell repertoires in COVID-19. Study-wide context: Both acute and convalescent COVID-19 samples were obtained from the United States, Italy and Spain. In each case, the material was cDNA or gDNA derived from T cells, B-cell-depleted T cells, or PBMCs.

Profiling relied on immunoSEQ multiplex PCR, and the TCRdb table lists in-frame clones only, not all of them. The table includes roughly 150,000 clones, 70% to 85% detected once. The participants were between about 18 and 90 years old and came from some 23 US areas. Membership in each cohort depended on participant-reported clinical history. CDR3 size: 13 residues. Per the germline V gene, CDR1 is MNHNS and CDR2 is SASEGT. V gave up 10 bases and J gave up 0 bases; unmatched junction bases: 5. This clone was recorded a few times. This receptor was identified in a woman in her 70s in a cohort exposed to, infected with or recovered from COVID-19 (not recorded which). This chain links TRBV6-1 with TRBJ2-7; 8 nucleotides align to TRBD1. The sequencing input was PBMCs or T cells enriched from blood (not recorded which). CDR3 nucleotide sequence: TGTGCCACCTCGGGACAGGACTCCTACGAGCAGTACTTC. As protein: CATSGQDSYEQYF.